The entry below gives a single TCR beta chain sequence along with its context. Its antigen remains unidentified. This record belongs to a study of graft-versus-host responses after intestinal transplantation. Here immunoSEQ multiplex PCR was the method, and the copy in TCRdb shows in-frame clones only, minus some. The sample records about 88,000 clones, 80% to 95% being singletons. The CDR3 is 15 amino acids. The V and J ends lost 2 bases and 1 base, in that order; junction bases with no gene match: 2. Looked up from germline, CDR1 is MNHNY and CDR2 is SVGAGI (reference sequence). Study observations and caveats: GvH clones appeared in recipient marrow, some first in ileum or blood.

The chain has TRBV6-6 and TRBJ1-1, with TRBD1 identical over 9 bases. This TCR was recovered from a human donor who was the organ donor for an intestinal transplant. Sequencing was performed on unstimulated CD4+ T cells sorted from spleen or lymph node cells, taken before transplant. CDR3 bases: TGTGCCAGCAGTTACCCGGACAGGGGGAACACTGAAGCTTTCTTT. It encodes CASSYPDRGNTEAFF.